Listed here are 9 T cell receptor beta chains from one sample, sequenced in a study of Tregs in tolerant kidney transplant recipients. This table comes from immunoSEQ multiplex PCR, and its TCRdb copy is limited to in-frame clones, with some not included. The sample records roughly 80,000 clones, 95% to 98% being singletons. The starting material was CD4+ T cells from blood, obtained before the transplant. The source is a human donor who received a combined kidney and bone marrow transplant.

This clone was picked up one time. In DNA, the CDR3 is TGTGCCAGCAGCCTTGATGGGCGGGGGCAAGAGACCCAGTACTTC. Translation gives CASSLDGRGQETQYF. The chain combines TRBV11-3 with TRBJ2-5; 7 bases map to TRBD2. Germline CDR1 and CDR2: SGHNT and YENEEA. Trimming cost V 5 bases and J 2 bases; bases outside gene matches: 8. The CDR3 has 15 residues.

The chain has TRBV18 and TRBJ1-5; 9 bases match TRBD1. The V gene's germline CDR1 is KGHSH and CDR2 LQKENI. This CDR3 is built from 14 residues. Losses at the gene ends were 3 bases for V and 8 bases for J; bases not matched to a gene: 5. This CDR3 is CASSPSRDREPQHF. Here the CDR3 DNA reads TGTGCCAGCTCACCGTCCCGGGACAGGGAGCCCCAGCATTTT.

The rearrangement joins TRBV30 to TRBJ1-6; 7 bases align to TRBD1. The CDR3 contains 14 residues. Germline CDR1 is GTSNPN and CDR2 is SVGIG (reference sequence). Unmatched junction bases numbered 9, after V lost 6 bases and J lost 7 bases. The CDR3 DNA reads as TGTGCCTGTAGGGGGCCCTTGGGCAATTCACCCCTCCACTTT. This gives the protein CACRGPLGNSPLHF.

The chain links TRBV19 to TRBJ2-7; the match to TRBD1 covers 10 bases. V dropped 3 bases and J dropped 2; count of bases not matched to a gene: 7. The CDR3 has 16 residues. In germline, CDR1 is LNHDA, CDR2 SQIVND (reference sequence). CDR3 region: CASSIKWGQGTYEQYF. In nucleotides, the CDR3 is TGTGCCAGTAGTATTAAATGGGGACAGGGGACCTACGAGCAGTACTTC.

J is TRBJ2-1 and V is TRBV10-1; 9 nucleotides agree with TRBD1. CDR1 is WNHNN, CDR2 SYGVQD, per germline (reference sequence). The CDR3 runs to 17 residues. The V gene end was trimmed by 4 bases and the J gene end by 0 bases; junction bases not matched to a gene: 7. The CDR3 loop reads CASSGQGVACSYNEQFF. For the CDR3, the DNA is TGCGCCAGCAGTGGACAGGGGGTCGCGTGCTCCTACAATGAGCAGTTCTTC.

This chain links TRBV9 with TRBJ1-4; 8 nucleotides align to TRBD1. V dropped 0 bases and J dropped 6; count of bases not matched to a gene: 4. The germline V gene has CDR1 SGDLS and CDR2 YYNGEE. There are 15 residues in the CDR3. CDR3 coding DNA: TGTGCCAGCAGCGTAGGGAGACAGGGGTATGAAAAACTGTTTTTT. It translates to CASSVGRQGYEKLFF.

The CDR3 protein is CASSSQKWNTEAFF. CDR3 coding DNA: TGTGCCAGCAGCTCACAAAAGTGGAACACTGAAGCTTTCTTT. V is TRBV11-2 and J is TRBJ1-1; D ambiguous. The germline gives CDR1 SGHAT, CDR2 FQNNGV. V lost 4 bases and J lost 1, with 10 bases in between. This CDR3 contains 14 residues.

The CDR3 here is CASSPTGVNTGELFF. Here the CDR3 DNA reads TGTGCCAGCAGTCCGACAGGGGTGAATACCGGGGAGCTGTTTTTT. The chain recombines TRBV7-3 with TRBJ2-2, with TRBD1 matching over 8 bases. The CDR3 consists of 15 residues. V dropped 6 bases and J dropped 5; count of bases not matched to a gene: 8. The germline V gene has CDR1 SGHTA and CDR2 FQGTGA.

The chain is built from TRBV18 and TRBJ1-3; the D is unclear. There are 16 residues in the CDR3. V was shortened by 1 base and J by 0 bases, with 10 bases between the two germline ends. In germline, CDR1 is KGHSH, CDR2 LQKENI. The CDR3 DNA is TGTGCCAGCTCACCACGGGCAGAGAGCTCTGGAAACACCATATATTTT. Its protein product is CASSPRAESSGNTIYF.